The text below deals with one T cell receptor (beta chain). This clonotype has a single count. What antigen it recognizes has not been identified. No per-base quality is available; no much larger clone lies one base away. One read yields weak evidence. The data stem from a study of CD8+CD57+ T cells in acquired aplastic anemia (dated by TCRdb to 2016 to 2018). For the study in its entirety: Extracted DNA from sorted CD4+ and CD8+ cells averaged approximately 3.4 ug, ranging from roughly 0.19 to 27.4 ug. A CD8+CD57+ expansion meant a frequency higher than the mean frequency seen in healthy subjects.

Genomic DNA was used as template for profiling of TCR beta VDJ combinations and CDR3 sequences. An Illumina HiSeq 2000 was the platform used for TCR repertoire sequencing. The paper's data handling went like this. Repertoires were assessed using TRBV/TRBJ rearrangement plots, CDR3 size and DJ length profiles, and Simpson's diversity index. The most abundant DNA sequence in the deep sequencing data was taken as the immunodominant clone. CDR3 amino acid sequences were screened for sharing across subjects and were compared with published repertoires and the VDJdb database. TCRdb passed the public sequencing reads through fastp at Q25 and MiXCR, retaining productive beta sequences. Duplicate CDR3 protein sequences are folded into a single record with the most common DNA and genes. The V and J calls, along with clone size, are taken from TCRdb and not from the paper's own processing. A total of some 180,000 distinct CDR3 sequences appear in this sample, around 63% of them only once. Roughly 42% of the sample is taken by the ten largest.

Beyond this particular receptor, the publication reports: CD8+ Simpson's diversity did not differ significantly between patients and healthy controls (P=0.060). Around 30 CD8+ CDR3 sequences were shared between patients and controls but appeared highly expressed in patients and within their immunodominant clones.

V drops 3 bases and J drops 10 bases, leaving 12 bases in between. CDR1 and CDR2, looked up from the germline V gene, are SGHTA and FQGNSA. The CDR3 spans 12 residues, from the cysteine through the phenylalanine. The entry retains the CDR3 DNA only, 36 bases that are in frame from base 1. Patients chosen for sequencing had shown expansion of CD8+CD57+ cells by flow cytometry. Every patient had a diagnosis of severe acquired aplastic anemia based on International Study of Aplastic Anemia and Agranulocytosis and Camitta criteria. No therapy had been received by the patients at the time of blood sampling. In this study, sorted CD4+ and CD8+ T cells from the blood of healthy subjects and of severe aplastic anemia patients had their TCR repertoires deep-sequenced. Patients were enrolled in the USA under clinicaltrials.gov protocols 00001620, 01623167, 00001397, 00071045, 00081523 and 00961064. Ficoll-Paque density gradient centrifugation was used to isolate peripheral blood mononuclear cells. CD4+ and CD8+ T cells were sorted by FACS or magnetic beads before DNA extraction.

This receptor was taken from a human donor with aplastic anemia. Recombination joined TRBV7-2 with TRBJ1-1, with no confidently assigned D gene. Sequences were obtained from sorted CD4+, CD8+, or CD8+CD57+ T cells (not recorded which) from PBMCs. CDR3 reads: CASSFPRLAAFF. The DNA sequence is TGTGCCAGCAGCTTCCCCCGGCTCGCAGCTTTCTTT.